What follows is one TCR beta chain and its context. Its antigen remains unknown. Using immunoSEQ multiplex PCR, the repertoire was profiled, and TCRdb retains in-frame clones only, with some absent. Its table records over 120,000 clones. This record comes from a study of T cell responses to AZD1222 COVID-19 vaccine. Study outcomes and limitations: Dominant at 160-218 and 743-854, vaccine-associated CD4 TCRs also spanned spike. Unmutated regions of variants are reportedly targeted by nearly half of spike-specific TCRs.

This CDR3 is 14 amino acids long. After removal of 3 bases from V and 7 bases from J, the junction contained 5 bases not matched to a gene. CDR1 and CDR2 from the germline V gene are SGDLS and YYNGEE. The TCR comes from an adult in good health. The gene calls are TRBV9 and TRBJ1-4; 8 bases match TRBD1. Sequencing was carried out using peripheral blood. The CDR3, as DNA: TGTGCCAGCAGCGAGACAGGGGAGGGTGAAAAACTGTTTTTT. Translated: CASSETGEGEKLFF.